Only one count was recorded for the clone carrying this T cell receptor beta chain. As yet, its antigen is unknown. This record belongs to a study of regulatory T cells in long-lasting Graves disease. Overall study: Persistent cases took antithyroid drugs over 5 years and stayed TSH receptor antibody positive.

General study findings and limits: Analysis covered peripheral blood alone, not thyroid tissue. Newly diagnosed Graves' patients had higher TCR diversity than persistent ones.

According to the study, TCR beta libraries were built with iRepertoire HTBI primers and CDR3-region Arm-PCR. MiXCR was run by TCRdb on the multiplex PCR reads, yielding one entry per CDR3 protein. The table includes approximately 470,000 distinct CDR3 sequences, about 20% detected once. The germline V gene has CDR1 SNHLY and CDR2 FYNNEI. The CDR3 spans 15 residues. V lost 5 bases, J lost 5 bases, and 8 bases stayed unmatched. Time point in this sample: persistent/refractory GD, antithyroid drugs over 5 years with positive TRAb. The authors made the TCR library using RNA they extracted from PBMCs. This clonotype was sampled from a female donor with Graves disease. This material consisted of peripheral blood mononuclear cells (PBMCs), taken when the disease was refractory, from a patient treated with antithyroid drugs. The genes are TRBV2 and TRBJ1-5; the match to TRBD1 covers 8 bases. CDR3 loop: CASSLTGGSDQPQHF. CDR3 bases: TGTGCCAGCAGTTTAACAGGGGGGAGCGATCAGCCCCAGCATTTT.